This TCR beta chain emerged from a study of blood T cell repertoires in COVID-19. Looking at the study overall: The samples span acute and convalescent COVID-19 from the United States, Italy and Spain. Sources were T cells, B-cell-depleted T cells, or PBMCs; the material itself was cDNA or gDNA.

V lost 5 bases and J lost 9, with 23 bases in between. The CDR3 has 16 amino acids. Germline V gene lookup returns CDR1 MDHEN and CDR2 SYDVKM. In the source study's methods: The authors estimated nucleated cell counts from reference gene primer amplification. Clones were read by immunoSEQ multiplex PCR, and TCRdb kept only the in-frame ones, dropping some. V, J and clone size were drawn from that table, and D and trimming were deduced from the DNA. The sample lists around 130,000 clones, around 89% occurring once. The material sequenced was peripheral blood. The chain is built from TRBV28 and TRBJ1-5; maybe TRBD1 (6 bases). The sequence came from a man in his 70s with active or convalescent COVID-19. The CDR3 region is CASSQQGVSWDGPQHF. The CDR3 DNA reads TGTGCCAGCAGTCAACAGGGAGTGAGTTGGGATGGGCCCCAGCATTTT.